The T cell receptor (beta chain) under discussion was sequenced for a study of a mutant IDH1 vaccine in newly diagnosed glioma. As for the study in general: Of treated patients, about 60% were men and roughly 40% women, averaging around 44 years. Patients got radiotherapy, temozolomide, or both beforehand, and most got both.

Concerning this clone itself: The antigen remains unidentified.

Overall study findings and caveats: Researchers report vaccine-induced immune responses in 93.3% of patients.

Time point denoted: week 23, last vaccination. Every single dose of the vaccine, 300 ug of mutant IDH1 20-mer peptide, came with topical imiquimod. This table comes from immunoSEQ multiplex PCR, and its TCRdb copy is limited to in-frame clones, with some not included. The repertoire holds tens of thousands of clones, with around 85% as singletons. The input for sequencing was PBMCs, taken from a glioma patient whose treatment included an IDH1 peptide vaccine. This sequence was found in a woman in her 50s with glioma.

The CDR3 DNA sequence: TGTGCCAGCAGCCCCTATATTGTGCTAGCGGGTTCCTACAATGAGCAGTTCTTC. It is translated as CASSPYIVLAGSYNEQFF. The chain employs TRBV7-9 and TRBJ2-1; 8 bases fit TRBD2. J was trimmed by 1 base and V by 5 bases; bases with no gene match: 13. Germline V gene sequence: CDR1 SEHNR, CDR2 FQNEAQ (reference sequence). The CDR3 contains 18 residues.